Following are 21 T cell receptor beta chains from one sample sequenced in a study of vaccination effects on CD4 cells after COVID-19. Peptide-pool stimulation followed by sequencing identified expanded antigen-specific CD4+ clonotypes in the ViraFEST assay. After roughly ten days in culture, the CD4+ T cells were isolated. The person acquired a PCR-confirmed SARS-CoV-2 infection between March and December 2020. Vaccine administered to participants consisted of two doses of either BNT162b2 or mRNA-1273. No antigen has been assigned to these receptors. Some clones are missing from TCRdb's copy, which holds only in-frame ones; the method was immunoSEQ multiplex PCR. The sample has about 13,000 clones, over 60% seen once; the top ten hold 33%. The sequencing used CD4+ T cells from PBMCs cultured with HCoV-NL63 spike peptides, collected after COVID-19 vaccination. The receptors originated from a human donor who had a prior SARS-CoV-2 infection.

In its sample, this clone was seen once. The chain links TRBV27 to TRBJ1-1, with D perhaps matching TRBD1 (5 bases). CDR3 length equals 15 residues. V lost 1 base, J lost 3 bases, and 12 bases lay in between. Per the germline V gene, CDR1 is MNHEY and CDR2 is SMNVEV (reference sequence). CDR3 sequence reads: CASSLWAGRDTEAFF. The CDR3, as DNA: TGTGCCAGCAGTTTATGGGCAGGGAGGGACACTGAAGCTTTCTTT.

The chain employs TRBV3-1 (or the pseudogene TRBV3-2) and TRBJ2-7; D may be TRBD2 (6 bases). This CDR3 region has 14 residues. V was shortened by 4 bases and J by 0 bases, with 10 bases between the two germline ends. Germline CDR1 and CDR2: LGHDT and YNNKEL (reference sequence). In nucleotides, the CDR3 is TGTGCCAGCAGCCCAACTAGCAGCTCCTACGAGCAGTACTTC. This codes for CASSPTSSSYEQYF.

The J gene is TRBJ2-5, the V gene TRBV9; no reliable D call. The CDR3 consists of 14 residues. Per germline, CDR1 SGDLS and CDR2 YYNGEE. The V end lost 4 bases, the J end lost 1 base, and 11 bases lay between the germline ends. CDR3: CASSRNVGQETQYF. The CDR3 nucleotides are TGTGCCAGCAGCCGTAACGTAGGCCAAGAGACCCAGTACTTC.

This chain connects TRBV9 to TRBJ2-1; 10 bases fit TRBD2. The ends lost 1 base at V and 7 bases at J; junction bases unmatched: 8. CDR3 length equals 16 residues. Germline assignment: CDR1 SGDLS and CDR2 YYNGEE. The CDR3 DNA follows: TGTGCCAGCAGCGTAATAGCAGCGGGGGGGGGAAATGAGCAGTTCTTC. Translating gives CASSVIAAGGGNEQFF.

In DNA, the CDR3 is TGCGCCAGCAGCCCTAGCTCGTACCAATACAATGAGCAGTTCTTC. Residues: CASSPSSYQYNEQFF. The V call is TRBV4-3, the J call TRBJ2-1; the D gene is possibly TRBD2 (5 bases). V lost 4 bases, J lost 4 bases, and 14 bases lay in between. This CDR3 is built from 15 residues. Germline values: CDR1 LGHNA, CDR2 YSLEER.

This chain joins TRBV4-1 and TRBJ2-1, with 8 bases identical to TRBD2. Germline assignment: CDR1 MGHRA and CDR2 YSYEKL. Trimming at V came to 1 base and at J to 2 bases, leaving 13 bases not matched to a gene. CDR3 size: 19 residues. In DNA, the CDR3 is TGCGCCAGCAGCCAAGTTTGGGGGCGACGGGGGGGAACCTACAATGAGCAGTTCTTC. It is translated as CASSQVWGRRGGTYNEQFF.

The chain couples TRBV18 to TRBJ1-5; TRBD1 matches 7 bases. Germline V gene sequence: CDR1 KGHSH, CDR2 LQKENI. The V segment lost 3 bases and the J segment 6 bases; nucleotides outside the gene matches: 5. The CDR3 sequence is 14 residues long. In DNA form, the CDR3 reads TGTGCCAGCTCACCGACAGGGATTCGTCAGCCCCAGCATTTT. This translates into CASSPTGIRQPQHF.

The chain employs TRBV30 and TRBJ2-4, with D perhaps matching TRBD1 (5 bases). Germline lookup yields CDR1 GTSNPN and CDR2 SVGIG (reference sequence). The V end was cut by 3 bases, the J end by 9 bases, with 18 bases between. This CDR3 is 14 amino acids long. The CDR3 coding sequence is TGTGCCTGGAGGTTTCAAGGGGAAGTGAGCATTCAGTACTTC. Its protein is CAWRFQGEVSIQYF.

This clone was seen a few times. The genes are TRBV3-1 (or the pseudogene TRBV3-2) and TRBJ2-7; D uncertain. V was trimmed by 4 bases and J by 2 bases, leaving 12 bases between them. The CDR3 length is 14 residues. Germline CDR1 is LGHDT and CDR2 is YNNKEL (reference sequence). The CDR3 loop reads CASSPREGTYEQYF. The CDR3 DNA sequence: TGTGCCAGCAGCCCGCGCGAAGGGACCTACGAGCAGTACTTC.

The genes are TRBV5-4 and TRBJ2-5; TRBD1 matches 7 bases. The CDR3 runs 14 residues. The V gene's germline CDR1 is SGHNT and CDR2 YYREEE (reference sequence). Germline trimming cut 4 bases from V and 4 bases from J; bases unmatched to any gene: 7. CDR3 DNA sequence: TGTGCCAGCAGCCCGGACAGGTTTCGAGAGACCCAGTACTTC. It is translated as CASSPDRFRETQYF.

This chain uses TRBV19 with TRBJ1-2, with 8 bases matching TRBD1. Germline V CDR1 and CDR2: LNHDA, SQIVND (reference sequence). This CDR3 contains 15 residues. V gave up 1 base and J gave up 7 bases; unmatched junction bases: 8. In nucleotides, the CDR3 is TGTGCCAGTAGTATAGTACAGGGGGACGTTGGTGGCTACACCTTC. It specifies CASSIVQGDVGGYTF.

Here the CDR3 reads CASSVEQNTEAFF. The DNA for the CDR3 is TGTGCCAGCAGCGTAGAGCAGAACACTGAAGCTTTCTTT. This sequence joins TRBV9 and TRBJ1-1; D is uncertain. This CDR3 spans 13 amino acids. The ends were cut back, 0 bases at V and 1 base at J, with 4 bases in the middle. CDR1 and CDR2 (germline): SGDLS, YYNGEE. The whole variable domain, remainder taken from reference TRBV9 and TRBJ1-1, is DSGVTQTPKHLITATGQRVTLRCSPRSGDLSVYWYQQSLDQGLQFLIQYYNGEERAKGNILERFSAQQFPDLHSELNLSSLELGDSALYFCASSVEQNTEAFFGQGTRLTVV.

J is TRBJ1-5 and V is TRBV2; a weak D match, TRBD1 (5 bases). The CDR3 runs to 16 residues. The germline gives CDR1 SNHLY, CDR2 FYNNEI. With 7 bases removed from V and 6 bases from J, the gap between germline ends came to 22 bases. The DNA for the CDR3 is TGTGCCAGCAATAGAACAGGCACCTTTGGGGGTCAGCCCCAGCATTTT. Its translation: CASNRTGTFGGQPQHF.

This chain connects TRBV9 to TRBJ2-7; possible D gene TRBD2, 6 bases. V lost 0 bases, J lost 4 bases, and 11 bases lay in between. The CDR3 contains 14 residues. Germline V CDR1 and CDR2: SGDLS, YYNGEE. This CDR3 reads CASSVGGKGYEQYF. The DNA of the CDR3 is TGTGCCAGCAGCGTAGGCGGGAAAGGATACGAGCAGTACTTC.

In DNA form, the CDR3 reads TGTGCCAGCAGCGCACGACAGGGGTCGGCTGAAAAACTGTTTTTT. Its translation is CASSARQGSAEKLFF. V gene TRBV9 combines with J gene TRBJ1-4; the match to TRBD1 covers 8 bases. Germline CDR1 and CDR2: SGDLS and YYNGEE. The length of the CDR3 is 15 residues. The J segment lost 7 bases and the V segment lost 3 bases, leaving 8 bases of the junction unmatched. Full variable domain (outside the CDR3, taken from reference TRBV9 and TRBJ1-4): DSGVTQTPKHLITATGQRVTLRCSPRSGDLSVYWYQQSLDQGLQFLIQYYNGEERAKGNILERFSAQQFPDLHSELNLSSLELGDSALYFCASSARQGSAEKLFFGSGTQLSVL.

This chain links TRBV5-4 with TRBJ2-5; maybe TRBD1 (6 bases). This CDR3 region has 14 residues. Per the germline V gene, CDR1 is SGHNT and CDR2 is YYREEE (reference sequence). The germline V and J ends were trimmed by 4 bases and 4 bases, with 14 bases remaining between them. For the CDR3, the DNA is TGTGCCAGCAGCCAGCCGACAGGTCCAGAGACCCAGTACTTC. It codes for CASSQPTGPETQYF.

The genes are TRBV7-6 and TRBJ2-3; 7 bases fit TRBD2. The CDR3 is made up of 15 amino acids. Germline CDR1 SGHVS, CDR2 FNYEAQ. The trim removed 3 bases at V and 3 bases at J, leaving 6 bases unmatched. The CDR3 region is CASSFLGGITDTQYF. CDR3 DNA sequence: TGTGCCAGCAGCTTCTTGGGAGGGATAACAGATACGCAGTATTTT.

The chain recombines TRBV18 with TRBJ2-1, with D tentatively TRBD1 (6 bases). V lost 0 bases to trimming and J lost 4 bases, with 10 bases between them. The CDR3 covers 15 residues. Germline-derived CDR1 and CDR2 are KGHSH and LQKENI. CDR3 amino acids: CASSPPNQGYNEQFF. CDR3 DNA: TGTGCCAGCTCACCACCGAACCAGGGGTACAATGAGCAGTTCTTC.

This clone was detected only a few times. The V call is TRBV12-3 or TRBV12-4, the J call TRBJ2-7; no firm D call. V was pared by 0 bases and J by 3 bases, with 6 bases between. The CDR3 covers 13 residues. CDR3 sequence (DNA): TGTGCCAGCAGTTTAGCGGGCCACTACGAGCAGTACTTC. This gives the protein CASSLAGHYEQYF.

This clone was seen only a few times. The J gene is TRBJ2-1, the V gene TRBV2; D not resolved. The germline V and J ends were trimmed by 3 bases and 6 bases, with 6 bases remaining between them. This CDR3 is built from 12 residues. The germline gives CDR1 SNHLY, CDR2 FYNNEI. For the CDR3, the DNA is TGTGCCAGCAGTGAGACTCCCAATGAGCAGTTCTTC. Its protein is CASSETPNEQFF.

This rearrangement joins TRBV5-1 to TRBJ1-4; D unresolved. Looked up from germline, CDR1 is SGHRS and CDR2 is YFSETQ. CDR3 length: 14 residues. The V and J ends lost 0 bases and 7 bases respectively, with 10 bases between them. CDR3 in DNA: TGCGCCAGCAGCTTGGATCGTCTGAGTGAAAAACTGTTTTTT. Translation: CASSLDRLSEKLFF.